The 12 T cell receptor beta chains listed next were all sequenced from one sample in a study of cytomegalovirus exposure and HLA in healthy donors. Using immunoSEQ multiplex PCR, the repertoire was profiled, and TCRdb retains in-frame clones only, with some absent. The table lists about 200,000 clones, about 86% of them singletons. Sample: PBMCs. Source of these receptors: a woman between 18 and 29 years old in good health and CMV-seronegative.

About this clone itself: The junction shows a germline mismatch at one end, possibly a read error. V gene TRBV2 combines with J gene TRBJ2-7; 7 positions match TRBD2. The CDR3 covers 13 residues. CDR1 is SNHLY, CDR2 FYNNEI, per germline. Written as DNA, the CDR3 is TGTGCCAGCAGCGAAGGACTAGCCTACGAGCAGTACTTC. Residues: CASSEGLAYEQYF.

This chain connects TRBV28 to TRBJ2-2; the D gene is possibly TRBD2 (6 bases). Germline CDR1 and CDR2: MDHEN and SYDVKM. The CDR3 covers 13 residues. The CDR3 DNA follows: TGTGCTTCCGGAGGGGCAAATACCGGGGAGCTGTTTTTT. Encoded protein: CASGGANTGELFF.

The V gene is TRBV7-2, the J gene TRBJ2-1; TRBD2 matches at 8 bases. The germline V gene encodes CDR1 SGHTA and CDR2 FQGNSA. Germline trimming cut 8 bases from V and 6 bases from J; bases unmatched to any gene: 6. This CDR3 is 13 amino acids long. This chain's CDR3 is CASRGGGSNEQFF. The DNA of the CDR3 is TGTGCCAGCCGGGGGGGAGGGAGCAATGAGCAGTTCTTC. Variable domain in full (rest from reference TRBV7-2 and TRBJ2-1): GAGVSQSPSNKVTEKGKDVELRCDPISGHTALYWYRQSLGQGLEFLIYFQGNSAPDKSGLPSDRFSAERTGGSVSTLTIQRTQQEDSAVYLCASRGGGSNEQFFGPGTRLTVL.

The V gene is TRBV15, the J gene TRBJ2-3; 12 bases align to TRBD2. Germline V gene sequence: CDR1 LNHNV, CDR2 YYDKDF (reference sequence). Trimming removed 4 bases from V and 2 bases from J; junction bases left unmatched: 4. The CDR3 has 16 residues. DNA for the CDR3: TGTGCCACCAGCATGCTAGCGGGAGGGCACACAGATACGCAGTATTTT. Residues: CATSMLAGGHTDTQYF. The full variable domain, completed using reference TRBV15 and TRBJ2-3, is DAMVIQNPRYQVTQFGKPVTLSCSQTLNHNVMYWYQQKSSQAPKLLFHYYDKDFNNEADTPDNFQSRRPNTSFCFLDIRSPGLGDTAMYLCATSMLAGGHTDTQYFGPGTRLTVL.

The V gene is TRBV7-8, the J gene TRBJ2-3, with 7 bases identical to TRBD1. Germline values: CDR1 SGHVS, CDR2 FQNEAQ. This CDR3 has 15 residues. With 5 bases clipped from V and 2 bases from J, the junction kept 7 bases outside the gene matches. The CDR3: CASSLRGLNTDTQYF. DNA of the CDR3: TGTGCCAGCAGCCTAAGGGGGCTTAACACAGATACGCAGTATTTT.

The chain uses TRBV11-2 and TRBJ2-2, with TRBD2 matching 7 bases. The V gene end was trimmed by 0 bases and the J gene end by 0 bases; junction bases not matched to a gene: 4. The CDR3 covers 17 residues. Looked up from germline, CDR1 is SGHAT and CDR2 is FQNNGV. CDR3 protein: CASSLDILAANTGELFF. The CDR3, as DNA: TGTGCCAGCAGCTTAGATATCCTAGCGGCGAACACCGGGGAGCTGTTTTTT.

The genes are TRBV9 and TRBJ1-3; 12 bases match TRBD1. The J segment lost 4 bases and the V segment lost 0 bases, leaving 8 bases of the junction unmatched. From germline, CDR1 is SGDLS and CDR2 YYNGEE. CDR3 length: 18 amino acids. The CDR3 sequence is CASSVEGQGASLGNTIYF. For the CDR3, the DNA is TGTGCCAGCAGCGTAGAGGGACAGGGGGCGAGTTTGGGAAACACCATATATTTT.

The gene calls are TRBV19 and TRBJ2-5, with D possibly matching TRBD1 (5 bases). CDR3 length equals 16 residues. The germline V gene has CDR1 LNHDA and CDR2 SQIVND (reference sequence). Trimming stripped 3 bases from V and 1 base from J, with 15 bases between. DNA for the CDR3: TGTGCCAGTAGTATTACGGCAGGGCAACCCCAAGAGACCCAGTACTTC. Protein product: CASSITAGQPQETQYF.

CDR3: CASSPPDSNYGYTF. CDR3 DNA: TGTGCCAGCAGCCCCCCGGACAGTAACTATGGCTACACCTTC. The J gene is TRBJ1-2, the V gene TRBV9, with D possibly TRBD1 on 6 matching bases. The length of the CDR3 is 14 residues. V lost 4 bases to trimming and J lost 1 base, with 11 bases between them. Germline V CDR1 and CDR2: SGDLS, YYNGEE.

The chain employs TRBV7-9 and TRBJ2-6, with TRBD2 identical over 7 bases. CDR3 size: 16 residues. With V trimmed by 8 bases and J by 1 base, 8 bases remained unmatched. CDR1 is SEHNR, CDR2 FQNEAQ, per germline (reference sequence). As DNA, the CDR3 is TGTGCCAGCCGGGGGGTCCTCGAATCTGGGGCCAACGTCCTGACTTTC. This gives the protein CASRGVLESGANVLTF.

This clone was recorded only once. The rearrangement uses TRBV11-2 and TRBJ2-5; 10 positions match TRBD2. CDR1 SGHAT and CDR2 FQNNGV come from the germline V gene. The trim removed 3 bases at V and 5 bases at J, leaving 3 bases unmatched. This CDR3 has 14 amino acids. CDR3 nucleotide sequence: TGTGCCAGCAGCTTGCTAGCGGGAGATGAGACCCAGTACTTC. It yields the protein CASSLLAGDETQYF.

The chain is built from TRBV4-2 and TRBJ2-1, with D tentatively TRBD1 (6 bases). With 4 bases removed from V and 2 bases from J, the gap between germline ends came to 15 bases. The CDR3 is made up of 16 amino acids. Looked up from germline, CDR1 is LGHNA and CDR2 is YNFKEQ. The CDR3 is CASSPNTRGTYNEQFF. CDR3 nucleotide sequence: TGTGCCAGCAGCCCTAATACTAGGGGGACCTACAATGAGCAGTTCTTC.